The 15 T cell receptor beta chains below were found in one sample sequenced in a study of post-analysis software for immune sequencing data. General study results and limits: Included in a set of five TRBV segments more frequent in patients than controls were TRBV5-6, TRBV5-1 and TRBV20-1.

Their antigen targets remain unknown. Unique molecular identifiers had been added to the TCR beta cDNA libraries. TCRdb re-analysed the PCR reads in MiXCR, keeping a single row per CDR3 protein. The sample consists of hundreds of thousands of distinct CDR3 sequences, roughly 40% of them appearing once. Sequencing was carried out using blood. The source is a girl aged 10 to 17 with multiple sclerosis.

Only a few counts were recorded for this clonotype. CDR3 protein: CASSLLGQGDTQYF. DNA for the CDR3: TGTGCCAGCAGCTTACTGGGTCAGGGAGATACGCAGTATTTT. The V call is TRBV7-9, the J call TRBJ2-3; D might be TRBD1 (5 bases). The length of the CDR3 is 14 residues. Trimming left V 2 bases short and J 5 bases short, with 11 bases between. The germline V gene has CDR1 SEHNR and CDR2 FQNEAQ (reference sequence).

The chain has TRBV12-3 or TRBV12-4 and TRBJ1-2; D not resolved. This CDR3 region has 15 residues. V was trimmed by 6 bases and J by 0 bases, leaving 14 bases between them. The CDR3 loop reads CASSPSGRTNYGYTF. CDR3 DNA: TGTGCCAGCAGCCCGAGCGGGAGGACTAACTATGGCTACACCTTC.

This clonotype has only a few counts. V is TRBV20-1 and J is TRBJ2-3; tentatively, D is TRBD1 (5 bases). The CDR3 consists of 13 residues. Trimming removed 4 bases at V and 12 bases at J, with 20 bases between. From germline, CDR1 is DFQATT and CDR2 SNEGSKA (reference sequence). This CDR3 reads CSAKKGKGPLQYF. The CDR3 bases are TGCAGTGCTAAAAAGGGGAAAGGGCCCCTCCAGTATTTT.

This clonotype was counted between two and nine times. The chain joins TRBV7-2 to TRBJ2-1; TRBD2 matches 8 bases. Looked up from germline, CDR1 is SGHTA and CDR2 is FQGNSA. With 2 bases clipped from V and 4 bases from J, the junction kept 7 bases outside the gene matches. The CDR3 is 16 residues long. In DNA form, the CDR3 reads TGTGCCAGCAGCTTATTGGGCGGGGGGACATACAATGAGCAGTTCTTC. Its protein product is CASSLLGGGTYNEQFF.

This chain joins TRBV28 and TRBJ1-2; no firm D call. In germline, CDR1 is MDHEN, CDR2 SYDVKM. The CDR3 consists of 13 residues. V shed 6 bases and J shed 0 bases, with 8 bases lying between them. CDR3 nucleotides: TGTGCCAGCAGCCCGACGTCTAACTATGGCTACACCTTC. Amino acids: CASSPTSNYGYTF.

The chain carries TRBV7-9 and TRBJ2-1; the match to TRBD1 covers 7 bases. The length of the CDR3 is 16 residues. The germline V gene encodes CDR1 SEHNR and CDR2 FQNEAQ (reference sequence). The J segment lost 2 bases and the V segment lost 6 bases, leaving 10 bases of the junction unmatched. CDR3 coding DNA: TGTGCCAGCAGACCTACCAGGACAGGCCCCTACAATGAGCAGTTCTTC. This sequence encodes CASRPTRTGPYNEQFF.

There are a few counts of this clonotype. The CDR3 here is CASSLTASSERAYNEQFF. The DNA for the CDR3 is TGTGCCAGCAGCTTAACAGCCTCTAGCGAGCGGGCCTACAATGAGCAGTTCTTC. This chain uses TRBV7-3 with TRBJ2-1, with D maybe TRBD2 (6 bases). The germline V and J ends were trimmed by 0 bases and 2 bases, with 17 bases remaining between them. The germline gives CDR1 SGHTA, CDR2 FQGTGA. The CDR3 is 18 residues long.

This chain joins TRBV7-2 and TRBJ2-7; 12 nucleotides align to TRBD2. Germline lookup yields CDR1 SGHTA and CDR2 FQGNSA. The CDR3 length is 15 residues. After removal of 6 bases from V and 6 bases from J, the junction contained 9 bases not matched to a gene. CDR3 sequence (DNA): TGTGCCAGCAGGTTCGACCTAGCGGGAGGGCGCGAGCAGTACTTC. Translated: CASRFDLAGGREQYF.

This clonotype has just a few counts. The J gene is TRBJ1-1, the V gene TRBV20-1; possible D gene TRBD1, 6 bases. Germline CDR1 is DFQATT and CDR2 is SNEGSKA (reference sequence). The CDR3 contains 15 residues. The V end lost 2 bases, the J end lost 3 bases, and 16 bases lay between the germline ends. The CDR3 DNA follows: TGCAGTGCTAGAACCATACCAGGGGATTACACTGAAGCTTTCTTT. Translating it yields CSARTIPGDYTEAFF.

V is TRBV7-9 and J is TRBJ2-1, with D possibly matching TRBD2 (5 bases). The CDR3 totals 14 residues. CDR1 is SEHNR, CDR2 FQNEAQ, per germline (reference sequence). V dropped 5 bases and J dropped 3 bases, with 11 bases sitting between them. In DNA, the CDR3 is TGTGCCAGCAGCCCGGAGGCAGGCTACAATGAGCAGTTCTTC. Translating gives CASSPEAGYNEQFF.

This chain links TRBV5-1 with TRBJ2-3; D remains ambiguous. The ends were cut back, 4 bases at V and 9 bases at J, with 15 bases in the middle. CDR3 size: 13 residues. Germline loops: CDR1 SGHRS, CDR2 YFSETQ. The CDR3 nucleotides read TGCGCCAGCAGCCCGGTTGTCTCCACCACGCAGTATTTT. This translates into CASSPVVSTTQYF.

V is TRBV29-1 and J is TRBJ2-7; 9 positions agree with TRBD2. The J call may be wrong; the DNA end is better matched by TRBJ2-5. The CDR3 consists of 16 residues. Germline lookup yields CDR1 SQVTM and CDR2 ANQGSEA. CDR3 loop: CSVGFLGREGHRTQYF. The CDR3 DNA follows: TGCAGCGTTGGCTTCCTGGGGCGGGAGGGCCATAGGACCCAGTACTTC.

V usage is TRBV3-1 and J usage is TRBJ2-3; D gene unclear. The CDR3 extends over 16 amino acids. CDR1 is LGHDT and CDR2 is YNNKEL in the germline V gene (reference sequence). V was clipped by 3 bases and J by 5 bases, with 18 bases between them. CDR3 in DNA: TGTGCCAGCAGCCAGGCGGCTAGTAATCTTCGAGATACGCAGTATTTT. Protein sequence: CASSQAASNLRDTQYF.

V and J are TRBV7-9 and TRBJ2-1; a weak D match, TRBD1 (5 bases). The germline V gene encodes CDR1 SEHNR and CDR2 FQNEAQ (reference sequence). CDR3 length: 18 amino acids. The germline V and J ends were trimmed by 4 bases and 0 bases, with 19 bases remaining between them. CDR3 sequence: CASSYITYRLTSYNEQFF. CDR3 nucleotides: TGTGCCAGCAGCTATATAACCTACAGGCTAACCTCCTACAATGAGCAGTTCTTC. The variable domain in full, with the rest retrieved from reference TRBV7-9 and TRBJ2-1, is DTGVSQNPRHKITKRGQNVTFRCDPISEHNRLYWYRQTLGQGPEFLTYFQNEAQLEKSRLLSDRFSAERPKGSFSTLEIQRTEQGDSAMYLCASSYITYRLTSYNEQFFGPGTRLTVL.

The V gene is TRBV29-1, the J gene TRBJ1-2, with 9 positions matching TRBD1. After removal of 6 bases from V and 4 bases from J, the junction contained 9 bases not matched to a gene. CDR1 is SQVTM and CDR2 is ANQGSEA in the germline V gene. The CDR3 runs to 14 residues. This CDR3 is CSVDTGGFGYGYTF. The CDR3 DNA follows: TGCAGCGTGGACACAGGGGGCTTTGGCTATGGCTACACCTTC.